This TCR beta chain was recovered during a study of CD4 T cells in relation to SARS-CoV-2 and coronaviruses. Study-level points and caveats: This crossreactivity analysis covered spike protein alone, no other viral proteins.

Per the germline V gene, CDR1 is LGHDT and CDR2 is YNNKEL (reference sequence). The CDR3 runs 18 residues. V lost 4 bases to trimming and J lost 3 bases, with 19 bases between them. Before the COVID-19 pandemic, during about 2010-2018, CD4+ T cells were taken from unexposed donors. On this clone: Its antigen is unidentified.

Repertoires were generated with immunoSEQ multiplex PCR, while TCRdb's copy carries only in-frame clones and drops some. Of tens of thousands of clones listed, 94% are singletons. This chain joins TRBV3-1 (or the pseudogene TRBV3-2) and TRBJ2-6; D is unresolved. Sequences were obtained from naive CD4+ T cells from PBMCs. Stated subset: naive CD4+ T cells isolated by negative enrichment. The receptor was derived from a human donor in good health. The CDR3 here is CASSPMSGSSSGANVLTF. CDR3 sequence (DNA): TGTGCCAGCAGCCCCATGTCTGGGTCTTCGAGTGGGGCCAACGTCCTGACTTTC.